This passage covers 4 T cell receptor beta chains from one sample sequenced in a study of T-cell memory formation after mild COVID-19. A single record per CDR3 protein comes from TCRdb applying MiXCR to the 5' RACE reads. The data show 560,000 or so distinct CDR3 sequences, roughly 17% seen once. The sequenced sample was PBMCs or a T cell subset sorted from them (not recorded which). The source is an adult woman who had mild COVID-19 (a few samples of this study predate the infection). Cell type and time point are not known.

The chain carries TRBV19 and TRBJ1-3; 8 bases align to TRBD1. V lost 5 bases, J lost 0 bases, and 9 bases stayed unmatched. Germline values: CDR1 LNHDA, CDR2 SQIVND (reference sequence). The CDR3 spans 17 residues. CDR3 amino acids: CASSRPGTGTSGNTIYF. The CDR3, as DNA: TGTGCCAGTAGTCGTCCCGGGACAGGTACCTCTGGAAACACCATATATTTT.

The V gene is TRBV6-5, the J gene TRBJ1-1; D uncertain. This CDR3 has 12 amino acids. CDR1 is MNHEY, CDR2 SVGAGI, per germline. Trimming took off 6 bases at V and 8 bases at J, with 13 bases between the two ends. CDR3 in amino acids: CASRENTYEAFF. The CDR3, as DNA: TGTGCCAGCAGGGAAAACACGTACGAAGCTTTCTTT.

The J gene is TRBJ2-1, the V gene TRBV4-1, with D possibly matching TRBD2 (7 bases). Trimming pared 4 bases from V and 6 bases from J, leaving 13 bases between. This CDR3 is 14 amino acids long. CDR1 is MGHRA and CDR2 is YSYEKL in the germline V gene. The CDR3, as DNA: TGCGCCAGCAGCCGGGGGGGCCTCGGCAATGAGCAGTTCTTC. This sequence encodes CASSRGGLGNEQFF.

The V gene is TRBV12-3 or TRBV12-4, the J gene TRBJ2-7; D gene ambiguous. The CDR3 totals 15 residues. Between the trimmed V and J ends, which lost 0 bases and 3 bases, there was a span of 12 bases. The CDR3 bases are TGTGCCAGCAGTTTAGCGCCCAGGTACGACTACGAGCAGTACTTC. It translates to CASSLAPRYDYEQYF.